This entry lists 9 T cell receptor beta chains sequenced from one sample in a study of T cell responses to AZD1222 COVID-19 vaccine. Repertoires were generated with immunoSEQ multiplex PCR, while TCRdb's copy carries only in-frame clones and drops some. The sample includes around 140,000 clones, around 90% of them seen just once. This specimen was peripheral blood, taken 28 days after the second AZD1222 dose. The source is an adult who received the AZD1222 COVID-19 vaccine.

This chain uses TRBV6-2 or TRBV6-3 with TRBJ2-7; maybe TRBD1 (6 bases). The V and J ends lost 6 bases and 2 bases respectively, with 20 bases between them. The CDR3 consists of 16 residues. The V gene's germline CDR1 is MNHEY and CDR2 SVGEGT. For the CDR3, the DNA is TGTGCCAGCAGCAACCCCAGGGTGGGGGCCCCCTACGAGCAGTACTTC. Its protein product is CASSNPRVGAPYEQYF.

The chain employs TRBV28 and TRBJ2-5; 8 bases match TRBD2. V was pared by 10 bases and J by 5 bases, with 15 bases of the junction left unmatched. The germline V gene encodes CDR1 MDHEN and CDR2 SYDVKM. This CDR3 region has 15 residues. The DNA of the CDR3 is TGTGCCACCGAACCGGGAGGGGTCTCCAGCGAGACCCAGTACTTC. It codes for CATEPGGVSSETQYF.

The rearrangement links TRBV2 to TRBJ2-2; 14 bases fit TRBD2. CDR3 length: 15 residues. Trimming took 6 bases from V and 7 from J; bases not matched to a gene: 4. In germline, CDR1 is SNHLY, CDR2 FYNNEI. The CDR3 nucleotides read TGTGCCAGCAGCGGGACTAGCGGGAGAATCGGGGAGCTGTTTTTT. Translating it yields CASSGTSGRIGELFF.

The V gene is TRBV19, the J gene TRBJ2-5; TRBD2 matches 11 bases. V trimming: 5 bases; J trimming: 4 bases; junction bases outside the gene matches: 3. CDR1 LNHDA and CDR2 SQIVND come from the germline V gene (reference sequence). The CDR3 sequence is 14 residues long. In DNA, the CDR3 is TGTGCCAGTAGTGATACTAGCGGGAGAGAGACCCAGTACTTC. Encoded protein: CASSDTSGRETQYF.

This clone appeared once. The chain recombines TRBV5-6 with TRBJ2-5; TRBD1 is a possible D gene (6 bases). Trimming removed 1 base at V and 1 base at J, with 20 bases between. Looked up from germline, CDR1 is SGHDT and CDR2 is YYEEEE. This CDR3 spans 18 amino acids. The CDR3, as DNA: TGTGCCAGCAGCTTGTTTGTCCCGACAGGATACACCCAAGAGACCCAGTACTTC. Protein: CASSLFVPTGYTQETQYF. Based on the CDR3 plus reference TRBV5-6 and TRBJ2-5, the full variable domain is DAGVTQSPTHLIKTRGQQVTLRCSPKSGHDTVSWYQQALGQGPQFIFQYYEEEERQRGNFPDRFSGHQFPNYSSELNVNALLLGDSALYLCASSLFVPTGYTQETQYFGPGTRLLVL.

The chain has TRBV24-1 and TRBJ1-1; 7 bases are a match to TRBD1. The CDR3 runs 13 residues. Unmatched junction bases numbered 5, after V lost 10 bases and J lost 1 base. Germline V gene sequence: CDR1 KGHDR, CDR2 SFDVKD. In nucleotides, the CDR3 is TGTGCCACTTCAGACAGGGCGAACACTGAAGCTTTCTTT. Translating gives CATSDRANTEAFF.

This clone was counted a single time. The genes are TRBV25-1 and TRBJ1-2, with TRBD1 matching 9 bases. Germline CDR1 reads MGHDK; CDR2 reads SYGVNS. CDR3 length equals 15 residues. The trim removed 1 base at V and 8 bases at J, leaving 8 bases unmatched. This chain's CDR3 is CASSEFNRGLGGYTF. The CDR3 DNA reads as TGTGCCAGCAGTGAATTTAACAGGGGGCTGGGGGGCTACACCTTC.

This chain links TRBV6-6 with TRBJ2-4, with TRBD2 matching over 7 bases. The CDR3 sequence is 11 residues long. With 6 bases clipped from V and 14 bases from J, the junction kept 7 bases outside the gene matches. Germline V gene sequence: CDR1 MNHNY, CDR2 SVGAGI (reference sequence). The CDR3 DNA sequence: TGTGCCAGCAGAGCGGGGACGGAAAAGTACTTC. Protein product: CASRAGTEKYF.

The CDR3 bases are TGTGCTAGTGGTTTGGTTTTAGGGGGTAAGGGGACAATGAACACTGAAGCTTTCTTT. Translation: CASGLVLGGKGTMNTEAFF. The chain employs TRBV12-5 and TRBJ1-1, with D perhaps matching TRBD1 (6 bases). The CDR3 has 19 residues. Trimming took off 0 bases at V and 0 bases at J, with 20 bases between the two ends. Germline lookup yields CDR1 LGHNT and CDR2 FRNRAP.